Following are 13 T cell receptor beta chains from one sample sequenced in a study of blood T cell repertoires in COVID-19. TCRdb's copy holds only in-frame clones and misses some; the assay was immunoSEQ multiplex PCR. The profile shows about 90,000 clones, about 92% of them singletons. Sequenced input: peripheral blood. These TCRs come from a woman aged 60 to 75 with active COVID-19.

The J gene is TRBJ2-7, the V gene TRBV10-2; D uncertain. The V end was cut by 6 bases, the J end by 3 bases, with 9 bases between. The CDR3 consists of 12 residues. Germline V gives CDR1 WSHSY, CDR2 SAAADI. CDR3: CASRQLDYEQYF. DNA of the CDR3: TGCGCCAGCAGACAGTTAGACTACGAGCAGTACTTC.

The chain uses TRBV18 and TRBJ2-1; 10 bases line up with TRBD2. Trimming took 4 bases from V and 5 from J; bases not matched to a gene: 5. The CDR3 is made up of 15 amino acids. Looked up from germline, CDR1 is KGHSH and CDR2 is LQKENI. The DNA for the CDR3 is TGTGCCAGCTCACTGCTAGCGGGGGTTGACAATGAGCAGTTCTTC. The encoded protein is CASSLLAGVDNEQFF.

The rearrangement joins TRBV29-1 to TRBJ2-2; TRBD1 matches at 9 bases. V shed 6 bases and J 3 bases; nucleotides not matched to a gene: 11. Germline CDR1 SQVTM, CDR2 ANQGSEA. The CDR3 runs to 16 residues. The CDR3 coding sequence is TGCAGCGTAACCACGACGGACAGGGGACACACCGGGGAGCTGTTTTTT. Translated: CSVTTTDRGHTGELFF.

The chain recombines TRBV28 with TRBJ1-6; D not certain. V was trimmed by 3 bases and J by 11 bases, leaving 5 bases between them. CDR1 is MDHEN and CDR2 is SYDVKM in the germline V gene. CDR3 length equals 11 residues. DNA of the CDR3: TGTGCCAGCAGTTTTAGCGCACCCCTCCACTTT. This translates into CASSFSAPLHF.

A single count supports this clone. This rearrangement joins TRBV5-1 to TRBJ2-1; 10 nucleotides align to TRBD2. The germline gives CDR1 SGHRS, CDR2 YFSETQ. The trim removed 3 bases at V and 0 bases at J, leaving 6 bases unmatched. The CDR3 extends over 17 amino acids. CDR3 sequence (DNA): TGCGCCAGCAGCTCCGGACTAGCGGCTAGCTCCTACAATGAGCAGTTCTTC. This translates into CASSSGLAASSYNEQFF.

CDR3 nucleotide sequence: TGTGCCAGCAGCGTAGAGGTGGGGCGTAGCACCGGGGAGCTGTTTTTT. It specifies CASSVEVGRSTGELFF. The chain combines TRBV9 with TRBJ2-2; TRBD1 might be the D (5 bases). The CDR3 is made up of 16 amino acids. Germline CDR1 is SGDLS and CDR2 is YYNGEE. V dropped 0 bases and J dropped 4 bases, with 13 bases sitting between them.

The chain combines TRBV5-4 with TRBJ2-1; no clear D. Germline CDR1 and CDR2: SGHNT and YYREEE (reference sequence). The CDR3 contains 11 residues. The V end was cut by 4 bases, the J end by 8 bases, with 7 bases between. CDR3 nucleotide sequence: TGTGCCAGCAGCACCCGGTATGAGCAGTTCTTC. Translating gives CASSTRYEQFF.

The V call is TRBV28, the J call TRBJ1-1; tentatively, D is TRBD1 (5 bases). Deletions cut 1 base from V and 4 bases from J, with 19 bases between. CDR1 is MDHEN and CDR2 is SYDVKM in the germline V gene. The CDR3 runs to 17 residues. The CDR3 DNA reads TGTGCCAGCAGTTTATATCCGGGCAGGGCGGGAAGCACTGAAGCTTTCTTT. Protein product: CASSLYPGRAGSTEAFF.

The chain couples TRBV3-1 (or the pseudogene TRBV3-2) to TRBJ1-6, with D possibly being TRBD1 (5 bases). The CDR3 consists of 15 residues. CDR1 is LGHDT and CDR2 is YNNKEL in the germline V gene (reference sequence). V was trimmed by 1 base and J by 10 bases, leaving 14 bases between them. The DNA of the CDR3 is TGTGCCAGCAGCCAAGTCCGGGGGGTGGAATCACCCCTCCACTTT. Translated: CASSQVRGVESPLHF.

This chain uses TRBV24-1 with TRBJ2-2; 7 positions agree with TRBD1. From germline, CDR1 is KGHDR and CDR2 SFDVKD. V shed 1 base and J 5 bases; nucleotides not matched to a gene: 6. This CDR3 comprises 16 residues. The chain's CDR3 is CATSDFRGQSTGELFF. The CDR3 nucleotides are TGTGCCACCAGTGATTTTAGGGGACAGTCGACCGGGGAGCTGTTTTTT.

The chain employs TRBV12-3 or TRBV12-4 and TRBJ2-1; D uncertain. The ends were cut back, 3 bases at V and 3 bases at J, with 3 bases in the middle. The CDR3 is made up of 12 amino acids. DNA of the CDR3: TGTGCCAGCAGTTTTAGCTACAATGAGCAGTTCTTC. It is translated as CASSFSYNEQFF.

CDR3 nucleotides: TGTGCCAGCTCTCTAACGGTAGATGAGCAGTTCTTC. Amino acids: CASSLTVDEQFF. This chain joins TRBV2 and TRBJ2-1; D uncertain. The CDR3 runs to 12 residues. CDR1 and CDR2 (germline): SNHLY, FYNNEI. The germline V and J ends were trimmed by 8 bases and 8 bases, with 13 bases remaining between them.

The gene calls are TRBV12-3 or TRBV12-4 and TRBJ2-7; tentatively, D is TRBD1 (5 bases). The CDR3 is made up of 13 amino acids. V shed 5 bases and J shed 4 bases, with 12 bases lying between them. CDR3 amino acids: CASSQFQGYEQYF. CDR3 coding DNA: TGTGCCAGCAGTCAATTCCAGGGTTACGAGCAGTACTTC.